One TCR beta chain is described in this entry. Germline loops: CDR1 SNHLY, CDR2 FYNNEI. CDR3 length: 14 amino acids. V was trimmed by 4 bases and J by 6 bases, leaving 10 bases between them. This specimen comes from a study of blood T cells in healthy people across ages. Together with a sample-barcoded 5' primer, a J-beta primer mix was included in a second PCR lasting roughly 6 to 12 cycles. TCRdb itself ran the 5' RACE reads through MiXCR, one entry per CDR3 protein. The data show around 580,000 distinct CDR3 sequences, about 45% seen once. This TCR came from an older man in good health. Material: blood. V and J are TRBV2 and TRBJ1-6; D unresolved. CDR3 nucleotide sequence: TGTGCCAGCAGTGTGATTCGGCCTAATTCACCCCTCCACTTT. Translation gives CASSVIRPNSPLHF. Together with reference TRBV2 and TRBJ1-6, the CDR3 gives the full variable domain: EPEVTQTPSHQVTQMGQEVILRCVPISNHLYFYWYRQILGQKVEFLVSFYNNEISEKSEIFDDQFSVERPDGSNFTLKIRSTKLEDSAMYFCASSVIRPNSPLHFGNGTRLTVT.